The rows below give T cell receptor beta chains drawn from one sample of a study of cytomegalovirus exposure and HLA in healthy donors. Clones were read by immunoSEQ multiplex PCR, and TCRdb kept only the in-frame ones, dropping some. The sample's table shows 50,000 to 80,000 clones. Sequenced: PBMCs. The receptors derive from a woman under 30 in good health and CMV-seronegative. CDR3s include the opening cysteine and the closing phenylalanine or tryptophan. Fields, in order: V gene, J gene, D gene, CDR3 DNA, CDR3 protein. A D gene is named only where the DNA matches it firmly.

TRBV29-1	TRBJ2-1	-	TGCAGCGTTGGATCAGGGTTGGGTAATGAGCAGTTCTTC	CSVGSGLGNEQFF
TRBV6-7	TRBJ2-7	TRBD2	TGTGCCAGCAGTTACGCAGGACTAGCGGCAGCTCGCGAGCAGTACTTC	CASSYAGLAAAREQYF
TRBV7-3	TRBJ1-1	TRBD1	TGTGCCAGCAGCACGGGACAGGGGTCAATTGAAGCTTTCTTT	CASSTGQGSIEAFF
TRBV6-6	TRBJ1-1	-	TGTGCCAGCAGCGGCGACAGAATTGAAGCTTTCTTT	CASSGDRIEAFF
TRBV11-3	TRBJ2-7	TRBD1	TGTGCCAGCAGCCTCCGGGACAGGCCCTCCTACGAGCAGTACTTC	CASSLRDRPSYEQYF
TRBV18	TRBJ2-1	TRBD2	TGTGCCAGCTCACCAAGTCGGGGAGGGTCCTACAATGAGCAGTTCTTC	CASSPSRGGSYNEQFF
TRBV6-1	TRBJ2-7	TRBD2	TGTGCCAGCAGTGAAAATAACGGGAGGGGTCGGGGCGAGCAGTACTTC	CASSENNGRGRGEQYF
TRBV7-2	TRBJ2-3	TRBD2	TGTGCCAGTGAGGGGGTAGCGGGAGTATCAGATACGCAGTATTTT	CASEGVAGVSDTQYF
TRBV19	TRBJ2-2	TRBD2	TGTGCCAGTAGTATCGGTACGGGGGGGCCCGGGGAGCTGTTTTTT	CASSIGTGGPGELFF
TRBV7-9	TRBJ2-1	-	TGTGCCAGCAGGGGGGCCAGCGGGAATTACAATGAGCAGTTCTTC	CASRGASGNYNEQFF